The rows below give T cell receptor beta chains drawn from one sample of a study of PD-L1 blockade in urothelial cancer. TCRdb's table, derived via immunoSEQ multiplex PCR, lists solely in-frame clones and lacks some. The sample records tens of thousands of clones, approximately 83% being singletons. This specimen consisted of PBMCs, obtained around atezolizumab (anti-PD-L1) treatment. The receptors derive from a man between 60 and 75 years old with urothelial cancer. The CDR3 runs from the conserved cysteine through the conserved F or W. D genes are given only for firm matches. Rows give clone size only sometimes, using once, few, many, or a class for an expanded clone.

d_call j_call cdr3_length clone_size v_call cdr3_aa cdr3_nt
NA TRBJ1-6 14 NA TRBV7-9 CASSLDTENSPLHF TGTGCCAGCAGCTTAGACACAGAGAATTCACCCCTCCACTTT
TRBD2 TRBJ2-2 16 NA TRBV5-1 CASSLATSGGTGELFF TGCGCCAGCAGCTTGGCCACTAGCGGGGGGACCGGGGAGCTGTTTTTT
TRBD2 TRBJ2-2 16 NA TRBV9 CASSVDLRGRGGELFF TGTGCCAGCAGCGTAGACCTACGCGGGAGAGGCGGGGAGCTGTTTTTT
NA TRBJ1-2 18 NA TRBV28 CASSYPPRGWEGWSGYTF TGTGCCAGCAGTTACCCCCCCCGGGGGTGGGAGGGCTGGTCGGGCTACACCTTC
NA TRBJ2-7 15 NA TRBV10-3 CAISGGVVSSYEQYF TGTGCCATCAGTGGCGGGGTGGTGAGCTCCTACGAGCAGTACTTC
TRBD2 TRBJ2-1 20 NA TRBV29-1 CSVEPIEGLAGWSSYNEQFF TGCAGCGTTGAGCCTATAGAAGGACTAGCGGGATGGAGCTCCTACAATGAGCAGTTCTTC
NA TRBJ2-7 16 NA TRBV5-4 CASSEGTGTGSYEQYF TGTGCCAGCAGCGAAGGAACAGGGACCGGCTCCTACGAGCAGTACTTC
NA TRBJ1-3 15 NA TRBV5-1 CASSLDGGTGNTIYF TGCGCCAGCAGCTTGGACGGGGGGACTGGAAACACCATATATTTT
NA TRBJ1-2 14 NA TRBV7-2 CASSSGAGNYGYTF TGTGCCAGCAGCTCAGGGGCAGGGAACTATGGCTACACCTTC
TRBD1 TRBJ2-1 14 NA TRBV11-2 CASSLEGGPNEQFF TGTGCCAGCAGCTTAGAAGGGGGCCCCAATGAGCAGTTCTTC
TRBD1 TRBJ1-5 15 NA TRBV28 CASSLDRPSNQPQHF TGTGCCAGCAGCCTGGACAGGCCGAGCAATCAGCCCCAGCATTTT
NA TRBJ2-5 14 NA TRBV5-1 CASCKGVRQETQYF TGCGCCAGCTGCAAGGGGGTCCGCCAAGAGACCCAGTACTTC
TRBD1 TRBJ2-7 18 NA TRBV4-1 CASSQGQGAGRTIYEQYF TGCGCCAGCAGCCAAGGACAGGGGGCTGGCCGTACAATCTACGAGCAGTACTTC
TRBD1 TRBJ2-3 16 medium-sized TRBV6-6 CASSYPDRDLADTQYF TGTGCCAGCAGTTACCCGGACAGGGACCTTGCAGATACGCAGTATTTT
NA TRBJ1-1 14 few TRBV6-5 CASSYSYRTTEAFF TGTGCCAGCAGTTACTCGTACAGGACCACTGAAGCTTTCTTT
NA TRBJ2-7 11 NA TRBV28 CASSSGYEQYF TGTGCCAGCAGTTCAGGATACGAGCAGTACTTC
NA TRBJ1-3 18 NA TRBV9 CASSVGAQPQRSGNTIYF TGTGCCAGCAGCGTAGGGGCACAGCCTCAACGCTCTGGAAACACCATATATTTT
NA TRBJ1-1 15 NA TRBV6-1 CASSERLGAYAEAFF TGTGCCAGCAGTGAACGTTTAGGGGCATACGCTGAAGCTTTCTTT
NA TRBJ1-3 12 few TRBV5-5 CASSDDGDTIYF TGTGCCAGCAGCGACGACGGAGACACCATATATTTT
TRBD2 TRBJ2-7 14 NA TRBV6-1 CASSAPRAGGEQYF TGTGCCAGCAGTGCACCACGGGCGGGGGGCGAGCAGTACTTC
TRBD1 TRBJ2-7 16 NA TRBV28 CASSLKPGQPDYEQYF TGTGCCAGCAGCTTAAAACCGGGACAGCCAGACTACGAGCAGTACTTC
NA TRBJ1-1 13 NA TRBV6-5 CASSATVNTEAFF TGTGCCAGCAGCGCCACAGTGAACACTGAAGCTTTCTTT
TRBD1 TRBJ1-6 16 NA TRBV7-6 CASSSLQGAHNSPLHF TGTGCCAGCAGCTCCTTACAGGGGGCGCATAATTCACCCCTCCACTTT
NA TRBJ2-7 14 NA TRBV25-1 CASSEWSGVHEQYF TGTGCCAGCAGTGAATGGTCAGGGGTCCACGAGCAGTACTTC
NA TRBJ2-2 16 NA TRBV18 CASSPQGGANTGELFF TGTGCCAGCTCACCACAAGGGGGAGCGAACACCGGGGAGCTGTTTTTT
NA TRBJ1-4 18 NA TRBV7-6 CASSLAPGGGATNEKLFF TGTGCCAGCAGCTTAGCGCCGGGGGGAGGTGCAACTAATGAAAAACTGTTTTTT
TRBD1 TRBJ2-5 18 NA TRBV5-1 CASSTTGTGVPGVETQYF TGCGCCAGCAGCACTACCGGGACAGGGGTCCCGGGGGTGGAGACCCAGTACTTC
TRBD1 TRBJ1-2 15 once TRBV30 CAWGRWVQGAGGYTF TGTGCCTGGGGAAGATGGGTACAGGGGGCGGGTGGCTACACCTTC
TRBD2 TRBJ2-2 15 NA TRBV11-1 CASSLTSGGGGELFF TGTGCCAGCAGCCTCACTAGCGGGGGTGGCGGGGAGCTGTTTTTT
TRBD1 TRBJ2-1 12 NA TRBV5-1 CASSRDRDEQFF TGCGCCAGCAGTCGGGACAGGGACGAGCAGTTCTTC
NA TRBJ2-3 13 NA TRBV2 CASVLQGTDTQYF TGTGCCAGCGTCTTACAGGGTACAGATACGCAGTATTTT
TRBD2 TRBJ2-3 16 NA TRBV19 CASSIVAGGSTDTQYF TGTGCCAGTAGTATAGTAGCGGGGGGTAGCACAGATACGCAGTATTTT
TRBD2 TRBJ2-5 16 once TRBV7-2 CASSKGLAGPQETQYF TGTGCCAGCAGCAAGGGACTAGCGGGGCCTCAAGAGACCCAGTACTTC
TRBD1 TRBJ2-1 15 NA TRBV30 CAWRKSWTGGDEQFF TGTGCCTGGAGGAAATCTTGGACAGGGGGCGATGAGCAGTTCTTC
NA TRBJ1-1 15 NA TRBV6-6 CASSYSNRANTEAFF TGTGCCAGCAGTTACTCGAACAGGGCGAACACTGAAGCTTTCTTT
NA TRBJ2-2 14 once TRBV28 CASSDYSGTGELFF TGTGCCAGCAGCGACTATAGCGGCACCGGGGAGCTGTTTTTT
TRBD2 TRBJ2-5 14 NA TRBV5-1 CASSPGTSVETQYF TGCGCCAGCAGCCCCGGGACTAGCGTAGAGACCCAGTACTTC
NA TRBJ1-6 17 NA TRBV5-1 CASSLGIRSSYNSPLHF TGCGCCAGCAGCCTAGGAATTCGTAGCTCCTATAATTCACCCCTCCACTTT
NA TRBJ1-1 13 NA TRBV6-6 CASRQREFIEAFF TGTGCCAGCAGACAAAGGGAGTTCATTGAAGCTTTCTTT
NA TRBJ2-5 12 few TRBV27 CASSPRAGPQYF TGTGCCAGCAGTCCCCGAGCAGGCCCCCAGTACTTC
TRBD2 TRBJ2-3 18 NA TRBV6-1 CASSEPPRGSGGWDTQYF TGTGCCAGCAGTGAACCACCTCGAGGTAGCGGGGGTTGGGATACGCAGTATTTT
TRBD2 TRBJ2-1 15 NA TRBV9 CASSVVSGGYNEQFF TGTGCCAGCAGCGTAGTTAGCGGGGGGTACAATGAGCAGTTCTTC
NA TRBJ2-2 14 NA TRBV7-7 CASSLLGGTGELFF TGTGCTAGCAGCTTACTAGGGGGCACCGGGGAGCTGTTTTTT
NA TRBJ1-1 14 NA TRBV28 CASRTGFMNTEAFF TGTGCCAGCAGGACGGGGTTCATGAACACTGAAGCTTTCTTT
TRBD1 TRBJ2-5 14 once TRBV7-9 CASSLRTGGETQYF TGTGCCAGCAGCTTACGTACAGGGGGAGAGACCCAGTACTTC
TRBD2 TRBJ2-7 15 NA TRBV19 CASREMTSGAYEQYF TGTGCCAGTAGGGAGATGACTAGCGGGGCTTACGAGCAGTACTTC
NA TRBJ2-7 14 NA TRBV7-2 CASSFVRGEGEQYF TGTGCCAGCAGCTTTGTAAGGGGGGAGGGCGAGCAGTACTTC
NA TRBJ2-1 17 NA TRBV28 CASSPRLGTSSYNEQFF TGTGCCAGCAGCCCAAGGCTAGGGACAAGCTCCTACAATGAGCAGTTCTTC
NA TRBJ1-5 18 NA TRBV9 CASSVGPRDSRSNQPQHF TGTGCCAGCAGCGTAGGCCCCCGGGATAGCCGTAGCAATCAGCCCCAGCATTTT